This TCR beta chain is from a study of PD-L1 blockade in urothelial cancer. For the study at large: Patients had received 0 to 3 prior chemotherapy regimens. Blood-derived samples held a median around 140,000 T cells.

CDR1 and CDR2 (germline): SGHNT, YYREEE (reference sequence). The J segment lost 8 bases and the V segment lost 4 bases, leaving 6 bases of the junction unmatched. This CDR3 has 14 amino acids. General study points: In blood at 3 weeks, tumor-associated clones expanded more among patients with durable benefit.

With regard to this clone: Its antigen is not identified.

The method was immunoSEQ multiplex PCR; TCRdb's version includes in-frame clones alone and lacks a portion of them. The sample lists roughly 56,000 clones, almost 85% occurring once. Pretreatment and on-treatment samples were taken, numbering 1 to 8 per patient. This material consisted of PBMCs, taken around atezolizumab (anti-PD-L1) treatment. The chain uses TRBV5-4 and TRBJ1-4; TRBD1 matches at 9 bases. The TCR sequence derives from a man aged 65 to 79 with urothelial cancer. The CDR3 DNA follows: TGTGCCAGCAGCCTCGGGACAGGGTTCGAAAAACTGTTTTTT. It encodes CASSLGTGFEKLFF.